What follows is one T cell receptor (beta chain) and its context. Profiled with immunoSEQ multiplex PCR; TCRdb holds only in-frame clones, not every one. Of roughly 57,000 clones listed, around 90% were seen once; the top ten hold just over 3%. Trimming left V 1 base short and J 8 bases short, with 15 bases between. In germline, CDR1 is SGHVS, CDR2 FQNEAQ. The CDR3 is 16 residues long. This sample is drawn from a study of T cell changes during pregnancy in multiple sclerosis. The chain carries TRBV7-8 and TRBJ1-6, with D unclear. The source is a female donor with multiple sclerosis, enrolled in a pregnancy study. The sample consisted of CD8+ T cells from peripheral blood mononuclear cells, taken before pregnancy. The CDR3 spells CASSLVSMGPDSPLHF. For the CDR3, the DNA is TGTGCCAGCAGCTTAGTCTCTATGGGCCCCGATTCACCCCTCCACTTT. Variable domain in full (rest from reference TRBV7-8 and TRBJ1-6): GAGVSQSPRYKVAKRGQDVALRCDPISGHVSLFWYQQALGQGPEFLTYFQNEAQLDKSGLPSDRFFAERPEGSVSTLKIQRTQQEDSAVYLCASSLVSMGPDSPLHFGNGTRLTVT.